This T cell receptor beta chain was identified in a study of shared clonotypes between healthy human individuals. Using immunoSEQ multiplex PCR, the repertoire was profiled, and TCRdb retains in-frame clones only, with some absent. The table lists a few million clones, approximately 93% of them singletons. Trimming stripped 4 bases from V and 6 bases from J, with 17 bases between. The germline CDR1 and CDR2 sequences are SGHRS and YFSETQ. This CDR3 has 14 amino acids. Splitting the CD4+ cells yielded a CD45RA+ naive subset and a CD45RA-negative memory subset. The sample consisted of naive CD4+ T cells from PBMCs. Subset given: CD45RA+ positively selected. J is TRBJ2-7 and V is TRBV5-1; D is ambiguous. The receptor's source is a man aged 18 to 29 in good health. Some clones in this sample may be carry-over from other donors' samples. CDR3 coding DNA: TGCGCCAGCAGCCCCGACACTCAAATTGGCGAGCAGTACTTC. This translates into CASSPDTQIGEQYF.